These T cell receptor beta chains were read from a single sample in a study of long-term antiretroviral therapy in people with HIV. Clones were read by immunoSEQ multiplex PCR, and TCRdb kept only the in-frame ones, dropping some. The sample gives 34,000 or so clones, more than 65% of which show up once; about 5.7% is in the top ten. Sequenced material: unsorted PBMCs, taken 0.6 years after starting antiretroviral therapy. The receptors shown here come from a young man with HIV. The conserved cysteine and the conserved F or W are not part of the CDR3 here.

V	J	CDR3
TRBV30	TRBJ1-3	AWSVTRAGNTIY
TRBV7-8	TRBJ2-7	ASSQYRTYEQY
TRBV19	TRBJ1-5	ASSATGWSNQPQH
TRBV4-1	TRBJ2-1	ASSQDHLRLPYNGQF
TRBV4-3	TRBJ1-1	ASSQVSISSEAF
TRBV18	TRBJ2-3	ASSPPSGDTQY
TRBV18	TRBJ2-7	ASSPPLGGIYEQY
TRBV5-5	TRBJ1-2	ASSLIVGQGYGYT
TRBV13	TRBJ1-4	ASSLRGRGFATNEKLF
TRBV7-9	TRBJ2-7	ASSLSGLADYEQY
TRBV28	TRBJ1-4	ASSWGGGTNEKLF
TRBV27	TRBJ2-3	ATNSLSRPGGTDTQY
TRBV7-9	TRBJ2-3	ASGDRGTDTQY
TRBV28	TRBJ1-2	ASSSTGVYGYT
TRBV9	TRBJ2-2	ASSGRPGELF
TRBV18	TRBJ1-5	ASSPPGRFDNQPQH
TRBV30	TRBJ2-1	AWSSHWTSGYNNEQF
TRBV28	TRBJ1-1	ASSLVTGGVGTEAF
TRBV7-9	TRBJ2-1	ASSLLASLAVNEQF
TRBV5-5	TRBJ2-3	ASSLTGRTDTQY
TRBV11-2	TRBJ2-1	ASSLDRQGMQF
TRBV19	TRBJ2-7	ASSRTGTYEQY
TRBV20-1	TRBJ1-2	SHGWVGGYT
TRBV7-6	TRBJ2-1	ASSTGLAAVGEQF
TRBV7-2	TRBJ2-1	ASSLWPLRNEQF
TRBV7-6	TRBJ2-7	ASSRAGQGTPNEQY
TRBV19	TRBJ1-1	ASSRTANTEAF
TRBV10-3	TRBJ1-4	AISLGSELNEKLF
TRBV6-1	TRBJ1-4	ASSEIGATNEKLF
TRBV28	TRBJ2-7	ASSAPLAGDYEQY
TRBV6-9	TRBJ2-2	ASPTTTSTGELF
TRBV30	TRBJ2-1	AGRLAGDPNEQF
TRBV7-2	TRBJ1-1	ASSLYGVEAF
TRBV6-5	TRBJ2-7	ASNPAQGMAGQY
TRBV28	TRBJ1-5	ASSSGGADDQPQH
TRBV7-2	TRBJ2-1	ASSLDRGRYNEQF
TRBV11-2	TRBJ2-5	ASSSGGGSSGTQY
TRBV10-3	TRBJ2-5	AISDSSAGETQY
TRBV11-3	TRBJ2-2	ASSRGTRSNTGELF
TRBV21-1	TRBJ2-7	ASLLSGTYEQY
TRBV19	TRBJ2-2	ASSMGLAGLGGTGELF
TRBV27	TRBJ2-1	ASRASGSRGEQF
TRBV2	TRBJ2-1	ASSGDRGNEQF
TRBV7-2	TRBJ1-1	ASSPQTNLNTEAF
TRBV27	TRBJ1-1	ASHSAGTLNTEAF
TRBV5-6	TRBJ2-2	ASRPRGAFGVPLF
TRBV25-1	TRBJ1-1	ATAQGTEAF
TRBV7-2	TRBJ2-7	ASTFAGRILGEQY
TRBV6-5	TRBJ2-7	ASSSGAFQYEQY
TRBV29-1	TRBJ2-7	SVVRFGSSADYEQY
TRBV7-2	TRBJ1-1	ASSSGTVNTEAF
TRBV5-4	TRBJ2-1	ASSLQLQGTYNEQF
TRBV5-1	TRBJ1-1	ASSGTLDEAF